The 18 T cell receptor beta chains below were found in one sample sequenced in a study of regulatory T cells in long-lasting Graves disease. Sample time point: newly diagnosed GD, antithyroid drugs for less than 3 months. PBMCs were the source of the RNA used for TCR sequencing. Arm-PCR of CDR3 regions and iRepertoire HTBI primers were the basis on which TCR beta libraries were built. One entry per CDR3 protein, called by TCRdb with MiXCR from the multiplex PCR reads. The table lists approximately 300,000 distinct CDR3 sequences, about 20% of them singletons. Source: peripheral blood mononuclear cells (PBMCs), taken at new diagnosis, from a patient treated with antithyroid drugs. The receptors derive from a female donor with Graves disease.

This clonotype was counted at least ten times. The chain combines TRBV6-2 or TRBV6-3 with TRBJ1-6; TRBD1 matches 9 bases. The length of the CDR3 is 15 residues. J gave up 9 bases and V 2 bases, and 5 bases lay outside the gene matches. Germline CDR1 is MNHEY and CDR2 is SVGEGT. In DNA form, the CDR3 reads TGTGCCAGCAGTTACACTACAGGGGGCACTTCACCCCTCCACTTT. Translating gives CASSYTTGGTSPLHF.

The rearrangement links TRBV29-1 to TRBJ2-7; tentative D call: TRBD1 (6 bases). The V and J ends lost 5 bases and 7 bases respectively, with 21 bases between them. CDR3 length: 14 residues. From germline, CDR1 is SQVTM and CDR2 ANQGSEA. The CDR3 nucleotides are TGCAGCGTTAAAGCCGGGGCAGGGGCGGATGAGCAGTACTTC. Its protein is CSVKAGAGADEQYF.

This clonotype showed up many times. The chain recombines TRBV6-5 with TRBJ2-2; TRBD1 aligns across 8 bases. Losses at the gene ends were 0 bases for V and 3 bases for J; bases not matched to a gene: 3. Germline V gene lookup returns CDR1 MNHEY and CDR2 SVGAGI. CDR3 length: 16 residues. CDR3 DNA: TGTGCCAGCAGTTACTCTGGACAGGGCTACACCGGGGAGCTGTTTTTT. Translated: CASSYSGQGYTGELFF.

The chain uses TRBV27 and TRBJ2-1, with D perhaps TRBD2 (7 bases). The CDR3 loop spans 14 amino acids. Trimming took 6 bases from V and 10 from J, leaving 19 bases between them. Germline CDR1 is MNHEY and CDR2 is SMNVEV (reference sequence). CDR3 residues: CASRGGGGLWEQFF. The CDR3 DNA reads as TGTGCCAGCAGGGGGGGGGGGGGGCTTTGGGAGCAGTTCTTC.

This clonotype was observed many times. Its ends do not fully match the called genes, so a read error is possible. The rearrangement joins TRBV5-1 to TRBJ2-7; D is unresolved. The germline gives CDR1 SGHRS, CDR2 YFSETQ. This CDR3 region has 13 residues. CDR3 sequence: CASSLAAAYEQYF. The CDR3 DNA reads TGTGCCAGCAGCTTGGCCGCCGCCTACGAGCAGTACTTC.

The CDR3 loop reads CASSSRQSIYAGELFF. The CDR3 DNA is TGTGCCAGCAGCTCCAGACAGTCCATCTACGCCGGGGAGCTGTTTTTT. The chain carries TRBV13 and TRBJ2-2; possibly TRBD1 for D (5 bases). Germline V gives CDR1 PRHDT, CDR2 FYEKMQ (reference sequence). V was trimmed by 4 bases and J by 6 bases, leaving 18 bases between them. This CDR3 comprises 16 residues.

This chain links TRBV2 with TRBJ2-2; D tentatively reads TRBD1 or TRBD2 (5 bases each). This CDR3 spans 14 amino acids. With 3 bases removed from V and 7 bases from J, the gap between germline ends came to 12 bases. Per the germline V gene, CDR1 is SNHLY and CDR2 is FYNNEI. CDR3 DNA sequence: TGTGCCAGCAGTGATCTGGGGACGGGCGGGGAGCTGTTTTTT. This sequence encodes CASSDLGTGGELFF.

This clonotype showed up just a few times. J is TRBJ2-1 and V is TRBV7-3; D assignment may be TRBD1 or TRBD2 (5 bases each). V was cut by 4 bases and J by 7 bases, with 11 bases left in between. The germline V gene has CDR1 SGHTA and CDR2 FQGTGA. The CDR3 runs to 13 residues. This chain's CDR3 is CASSSVGGNEQFF. For the CDR3, the DNA is TGTGCCAGCAGCTCTGTTGGGGGAAATGAGCAGTTCTTC. Full variable domain (remainder filled in from reference TRBV7-3 and TRBJ2-1): GAGVSQTPSNKVTEKGKYVELRCDPISGHTALYWYRQSLGQGPEFLIYFQGTGAADDSGLPNDRFFAVRPEGSVSTLKIQRTERGDSAVYLCASSSVGGNEQFFGPGTRLTVL.

This clonotype was detected ten times or more. This chain connects TRBV2 to TRBJ2-1; TRBD2 agrees at 8 bases. Looked up from germline, CDR1 is SNHLY and CDR2 is FYNNEI. This CDR3 spans 15 amino acids. With V trimmed by 2 bases and J by 10 bases, 10 bases remained unmatched. CDR3 coding DNA: TGTGCCAGCAGTGAAACCAGCGGGAGTACGTGGGAGCAGTTCTTC. Its translation is CASSETSGSTWEQFF.

A few counts support this clonotype. The V and J genes are TRBV19 and TRBJ1-1; tentative D call: TRBD1 (6 bases). Trimming stripped 2 bases from V and 1 base from J, with 17 bases between. Germline lookup yields CDR1 LNHDA and CDR2 SQIVND (reference sequence). This CDR3 has 17 amino acids. This chain's CDR3 is CASSIRGSGLTNTEAFF. CDR3 DNA: TGTGCCAGTAGTATAAGGGGGTCCGGTCTAACGAACACTGAAGCTTTCTTT.

V usage is TRBV20-1 and J usage is TRBJ1-6, with 9 bases that match TRBD1. With 6 bases clipped from V and 7 bases from J, the junction kept 10 bases outside the gene matches. Germline V lookup: CDR1 DFQATT, CDR2 SNEGSKA (reference sequence). This CDR3 has 15 residues. CDR3 DNA sequence: TGCAGTGCCCCGGAGGCACAGGGGGCGAATTCACCCCTCCACTTT. This sequence encodes CSAPEAQGANSPLHF.

This clonotype came up many times. The chain uses TRBV6-2 or TRBV6-3 and TRBJ2-5; D is unclear. V was cut by 2 bases and J by 4 bases, with 11 bases left in between. The V gene's germline CDR1 is MNHEY and CDR2 SVGEGT. This CDR3 is 14 amino acids long. The CDR3 DNA reads TGTGCCAGCAGTTACGCCCTAAAGAGAGAGACCCAGTACTTC. Translating it yields CASSYALKRETQYF.

The chain is built from TRBV6-1 and TRBJ2-5; D not resolved. In germline, CDR1 is MNHNS, CDR2 SASEGT. Trimming took off 6 bases at V and 4 bases at J, with 12 bases between the two ends. The CDR3 has 13 amino acids. CDR3 DNA: TGTGCCAGCAGCCTTACGCTGGCAGAGACCCAGTACTTC. Protein product: CASSLTLAETQYF.

The rearrangement links TRBV5-1 to TRBJ2-3, with D possibly TRBD2 on 7 matching bases. The CDR3 consists of 16 residues. Germline assignment: CDR1 SGHRS and CDR2 YFSETQ. V lost 5 bases and J 4 bases, leaving 20 bases between the germline ends. CDR3: CASSKGDYGLADTQYF. DNA of the CDR3: TGCGCCAGCAGTAAGGGGGACTACGGGTTGGCAGATACGCAGTATTTT.

The chain is built from TRBV7-2 and TRBJ2-5, with 11 bases fitting TRBD2. There are 16 residues in the CDR3. The V segment lost 5 bases and the J segment 3 bases; nucleotides outside the gene matches: 8. Germline V gives CDR1 SGHTA, CDR2 FQGNSA. CDR3 in DNA: TGTGCCAGCAGCAATGATTTGGGACTAGCGGAAGAGACCCAGTACTTC. It translates to CASSNDLGLAEETQYF.

This rearrangement joins TRBV6-2 or TRBV6-3 to TRBJ2-7; D is unclear. Trimming took 5 bases from V and 0 from J, leaving 14 bases between them. This CDR3 comprises 15 residues. Per germline, CDR1 MNHEY and CDR2 SVGEGT. Here the CDR3 DNA reads TGTGCCAGCAGTGAATACCGGTGGCCCTCCTACGAGCAGTACTTC. Its translation is CASSEYRWPSYEQYF.

Ten or more counts support this clonotype. The CDR3 sequence: CASSMRGGYGYTF. CDR3 nucleotides: TGTGCCAGTAGTATGCGGGGGGGCTATGGCTACACCTTC. The gene calls are TRBV19 and TRBJ1-2, with D possibly being TRBD1 (5 bases). The V gene lost 3 bases and the J gene lost 4 bases, with 9 bases spanning the gap. The CDR3 consists of 13 residues. Germline values: CDR1 LNHDA, CDR2 SQIVND (reference sequence). The full variable domain, with the rest looked up from reference TRBV19 and TRBJ1-2, is DGGITQSPKYLFRKEGQNVTLSCEQNLNHDAMYWYRQDPGQGLRLIYYSQIVNDFQKGDIAEGYSVSREKKESFPLTVTSAQKNPTAFYLCASSMRGGYGYTFGSGTRLTVV.

This clonotype appeared many times. V usage is TRBV18 and J usage is TRBJ1-4, with a possible D match to TRBD1 (6 bases). Germline V lookup: CDR1 KGHSH, CDR2 LQKENI. There are 17 residues in the CDR3. Trimming removed 5 bases at V and 5 bases at J, with 21 bases between. CDR3 nucleotide sequence: TGTGCCAGCTCAACTCAAGGGACACTCGGGATGAATGAAAAACTGTTTTTT. Protein: CASSTQGTLGMNEKLFF.